This T cell receptor (beta chain) was identified during a study of glioma-infiltrating T cells after dendritic cell vaccination. Whole-study context: Dendritic cell vaccine was injected intradermally three times, biweekly. The study's findings and limits: No direct clonality-survival link was found; a diverse polyclonal response may matter. Complete blood and tumor specimen sets were limited to few patients.

Details on this clone: Its antigen is undetermined.

The CDR3 extends over 12 amino acids. Deletions cut 1 base from V and 4 bases from J, with 3 bases between. Germline CDR1 is SGHNT and CDR2 is YENEEA. Fresh-frozen tumor tissue and more than two years of survival data were available for all. Sequencing was performed with immunoSEQ multiplex PCR; in TCRdb, only in-frame clones are kept and a portion is missing. The profile covers 100,000 or so clones, with approximately 84% appearing a single time and less than 20% taken by the ten largest. The chain combines TRBV11-3 with TRBJ2-3; D gene unclear. The sample here was blood, taken before dendritic cell vaccination. The receptor comes from a human donor with glioblastoma. CDR3 sequence reads: CASSLASDTQYF. CDR3 in DNA: TGTGCCAGCAGCTTAGCCTCAGATACGCAGTATTTT.